The source of this TCR beta chain is a study of Graves' ophthalmopathy and Graves' hyperthyroidism. Overall study context: Sampling took place at initial diagnosis, with peripheral blood obtained before any treatment.

Amplification of TCR beta CDR3 regions used RNA transcripts. The authors performed first-round RT-PCR with HTBI primers and then a second-round multiplex PCR. From the multiplex PCR reads, TCRdb called clonotypes with MiXCR, one entry per CDR3 protein. The sample yields under 800,000 distinct CDR3 sequences, 22% seen once. Clinical symptoms and serum thyroxine were used for diagnosis; TRAb, thyroid ultrasound and orbital computed tomography were also relied on. The source of the PBMCs was 10 ml of fresh peripheral blood. This clonotype was recorded at least ten times. Its antigen is currently unknown. Study-level results: Discrimination between ophthalmopathy and stable hyperthyroidism by a 13-signature model showed more than 85% sensitivity and 70% to 82% specificity.

Germline values: CDR1 MNHNS, CDR2 SASEGT. V lost 2 bases and J 5 bases, leaving 10 bases between the germline ends. This CDR3 has 14 amino acids. This TCR derives from a woman younger than 35 with stable Graves' hyperthyroidism. Some clones in this sample may be carry-over from other donors' samples. This chain joins TRBV6-1 and TRBJ1-5; tentative D call: TRBD1 (5 bases). Sequencing was performed on peripheral blood. The CDR3 spells CASSERGGDQPQHF. The CDR3 DNA reads TGTGCCAGCAGTGAACGGGGAGGGGATCAGCCCCAGCATTTT.